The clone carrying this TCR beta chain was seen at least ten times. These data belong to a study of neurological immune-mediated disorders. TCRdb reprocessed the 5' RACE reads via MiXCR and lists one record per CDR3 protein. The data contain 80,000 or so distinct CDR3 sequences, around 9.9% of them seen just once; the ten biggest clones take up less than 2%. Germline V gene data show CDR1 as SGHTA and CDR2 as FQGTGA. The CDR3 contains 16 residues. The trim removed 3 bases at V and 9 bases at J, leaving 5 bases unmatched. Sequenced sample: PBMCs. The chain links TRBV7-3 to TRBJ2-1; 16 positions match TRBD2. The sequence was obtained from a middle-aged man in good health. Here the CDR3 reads CASSLGLAGGEGEQFF. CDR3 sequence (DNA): TGTGCCAGCAGCTTGGGACTAGCGGGAGGGGAGGGTGAGCAGTTCTTC.